These T cell receptor beta chains were read from a single sample in a study of vaccination and CD4 T cells after COVID-19. TCRdb recomputed calls from the PCR reads with MiXCR, one row per CDR3 protein. The table lists more than 1,500 distinct CDR3 sequences, approximately 15% of them singletons, with about 20% in the top ten. The antigens of these receptors remain unknown. Sequencing was performed on CD4+ T cells from blood, cultured in vitro. The source of these receptors is a human donor in good health. Both conserved end residues are part of each CDR3. The D gene is left open where the match is weak. Only some rows state a clone size, as once, few, many or a class for expanded clones.

D gene,V gene,clone size,J gene,CDR3 DNA,CDR3 protein
TRBD1,TRBV24-1,few,TRBJ2-1,TGTGCCACCAGTCCCCAGGGGGCGAGTGAGCAGTTCTTC,CATSPQGASEQFF
TRBD1,TRBV6-5,medium-sized,TRBJ2-5,TGTGCCAGCAGTTACGCGGGACAGGGGAAAGAGACCCAGTACTTC,CASSYAGQGKETQYF
NA,TRBV4-1,few,TRBJ2-7,TGCGCCAGCAGCCGCCGTTTAGGGGGGGGGCGAGAGGCACCCTACGAGCAGTACTTC,CASSRRLGGGREAPYEQYF
TRBD2,TRBV24-1,medium-sized,TRBJ2-3,TGTGCCACCAGTGATGCTAGCGGGATCAGTTCAGATACGCAGTATTTT,CATSDASGISSDTQYF
TRBD2,TRBV28,medium-sized,TRBJ2-3,TGTGCCAGCAGTTTAAGCGGGGCGGGGGGAGATACGCAGTATTTT,CASSLSGAGGDTQYF
TRBD1,TRBV6-1,NA,TRBJ1-1,TGTGCCAGCCGCGGGCAGGGACAGGGGGGAACTGAAGCTTTCTTT,CASRGQGQGGTEAFF
NA,TRBV5-8,few,TRBJ2-5,TGTGCCAGCAGCTTGGGCCACGAGACACGCCAAGAGACCCAGTACTTC,CASSLGHETRQETQYF
TRBD2,TRBV28,few,TRBJ2-5,TGTGCCAGCAGCCAGACTAGCTTGAAGACCCAGTACTTC,CASSQTSLKTQYF
NA,TRBV7-8,NA,TRBJ2-1,TGTGCCAGCAGCCCACAACTAGAGTCCTACAATGAGCAGTTCTTC,CASSPQLESYNEQFF
TRBD2,TRBV19,medium-sized,TRBJ2-5,TGTGCCAGTACCCCCGGTGGACTAGCGGGACAAGAGACCCAGTACTTC,CASTPGGLAGQETQYF
NA,TRBV28,few,TRBJ1-3,TGTGCCAGCAGTTTCGCGGCCGCTGGAAACACCATATATTTT,CASSFAAAGNTIYF
TRBD2,TRBV12-3/TRBV12-4,NA,TRBJ2-4,TGTGCCAGCAGTCTCTCCGGGAGGGGCAAAAACATTCAGTACTTC,CASSLSGRGKNIQYF
NA,TRBV30,medium-sized,TRBJ1-2,TGTGCCTGGAGCCAGGAGGACTATGGCTACACCTTC,CAWSQEDYGYTF
TRBD2,TRBV4-1,NA,TRBJ2-7,TGCGCCAGCAGCCAAGGCTCGGGGGGCTACGAGCAGTACTTC,CASSQGSGGYEQYF
NA,TRBV5-1,few,TRBJ2-5,TGCGCCAGCAGCCGGGGGACAGCCGGGGAGGCCCAGTACTTC,CASSRGTAGEAQYF
NA,TRBV30,NA,TRBJ1-2,TGTGCCTGGAGTACTAACTATGGCTACACCTTC,CAWSTNYGYTF
TRBD1,TRBV5-4,medium-sized,TRBJ1-1,TGTGCCAGCAGGGCTACAGGGGGGAACACTGAAGCTTTCTTT,CASRATGGNTEAFF
TRBD1,TRBV5-1,NA,TRBJ1-1,TGCGCCAGCAGCTCCCCGGACAGGCTGAACACTGAGGCTTTCTTT,CASSSPDRLNTEAFF
NA,TRBV7-2,few,TRBJ1-2,TGTGCCAGCAGCTTAGTAGGCCGCGGAATGGGTGGCTACACCTTC,CASSLVGRGMGGYTF
NA,TRBV7-2,NA,TRBJ2-1,TGTGCCAGCAGCTTAGCCTTCACGGGTGAGCAGTTCTTC,CASSLAFTGEQFF
TRBD2,TRBV20-1,NA,TRBJ2-7,TGCAGTGCTAGTCTAGCGGGAGACGAGCAGTACTTC,CSASLAGDEQYF
TRBD2,TRBV27,few,TRBJ2-1,TGTGCCAGCAGTTTTCAAGCAGCCCCGGGACTAGCGGGGGGGCCGGGCAATGAGCAGTTCTTC,CASSFQAAPGLAGGPGNEQFF
NA,TRBV28,medium-sized,TRBJ1-2,TGTGCCAGCAGTTTCGGTGACCTCTATGGCTACACCTTC,CASSFGDLYGYTF
NA,TRBV9,few,TRBJ2-1,TGTGCCAGCAGCGTATGGCAGCAGGAAGGGGAGCAGTTCTTC,CASSVWQQEGEQFF
NA,TRBV11-3,medium-sized,TRBJ1-1,TGTGCCAGCAGCTTGAGGGGAATGAACACTGAAGCTTTCTTT,CASSLRGMNTEAFF
NA,TRBV12-3/TRBV12-4,NA,TRBJ2-2,TGTGCCAGCAGTCCCTCTGTGACCGGGGAGCTGTTTTTT,CASSPSVTGELFF
TRBD2,TRBV12-3/TRBV12-4,once,TRBJ2-3,TGTGCCAGCAGTATAGCGGGGGGGCCTAAGGATACGCAGTATTTT,CASSIAGGPKDTQYF
TRBD2,TRBV5-8,few,TRBJ2-1,TGTGCCAGCAGCTTTTCTAGCGGGAGGGCCCTCAATGAGCAGTTCTTC,CASSFSSGRALNEQFF
TRBD1,TRBV9,NA,TRBJ1-6,TGTGCCAGCAGCGGCAGGGGGACTAATTCACCCCTCCACTTT,CASSGRGTNSPLHF
NA,TRBV2,medium-sized,TRBJ1-1,TGTGCCAACCGACTGGGCATGAACACTGAAGCTTTCTTT,CANRLGMNTEAFF
NA,TRBV6-1,medium-sized,TRBJ2-5,TGTGCCAGCAGTGAGCAACCCCGGACCCAAGAGACCCAGTACTTC,CASSEQPRTQETQYF
NA,TRBV18,NA,TRBJ1-5,TGTGCCAGCTCACCAAATTCAGGGAGCAATCAGCCCCAGCATTTT,CASSPNSGSNQPQHF
NA,TRBV16,few,TRBJ2-7,TGTGCCAGCAGCCCCAAGGGGCAGCTGGGCGAGCAGTACTTC,CASSPKGQLGEQYF
NA,TRBV6-1,medium-sized,TRBJ2-7,TGTGCCAGCAGCAAAGGGCTGGCGGGGAGCCCCTACGAGCAGTACTTC,CASSKGLAGSPYEQYF
TRBD1,TRBV28,medium-sized,TRBJ1-2,TGTGCCAGCATGGGGACAGGGTCGCCTCGGCGGCGTAACTATGGCTACACCTTC,CASMGTGSPRRRNYGYTF
NA,TRBV19,few,TRBJ1-3,TGTGCCAGTAGTGACCCTACAACAGGACCTGGAAACACCATATATTTT,CASSDPTTGPGNTIYF
NA,TRBV29-1,NA,TRBJ2-5,TGCAGCGTTGGAGTCAGCCAAGAGACCCAGTACTTC,CSVGVSQETQYF
TRBD1,TRBV18,medium-sized,TRBJ1-6,TGTGCCAGCTCACCCCAACACCTGGGTCCACAGGGGTTAAATTCACCCCTCCACTTT,CASSPQHLGPQGLNSPLHF
TRBD1,TRBV11-3,NA,TRBJ2-7,TGTGCCAGCAGCCCCGGACAGGACTACGAGCAGTACTTC,CASSPGQDYEQYF
NA,TRBV28,NA,TRBJ1-3,TGTGCCAGCAGTTTCGGGACAGGAAACACCATATATTTT,CASSFGTGNTIYF
TRBD1,TRBV6-1,medium-sized,TRBJ1-1,TGTGCCAGCAGCGCCGACAGGGGGCGGGTGAACACTGAAGCTTTCTTT,CASSADRGRVNTEAFF
TRBD2,TRBV19,NA,TRBJ2-3,TGTGCCGCAGCTAGCGGGAGAGTAGATACGCAGTATTTT,CAAASGRVDTQYF
TRBD1,TRBV28,NA,TRBJ2-1,TGTGCCAGCAGTGCAACGTCCGGGACAGGCTACAATGAGCAGTTCTTC,CASSATSGTGYNEQFF
TRBD2,TRBV19,NA,TRBJ2-3,TGTGCCACCTCAACTAGCGGGGGCCTTTCTACGCAGTATTTT,CATSTSGGLSTQYF
NA,TRBV15,large,TRBJ1-1,TGTGCCACCAGCAGAGATCTGACCCTCGGAGGCACTGAAGCTTTCTTT,CATSRDLTLGGTEAFF
TRBD1,TRBV7-3,medium-sized,TRBJ1-2,TGTGCCAGCAGCTCTGACAGGGGGCTAGGCTACACCTTC,CASSSDRGLGYTF
TRBD2,TRBV20-1,medium-sized,TRBJ2-3,TGCAGTGCTAGAGCCACAGCGGGGACCACAGATACGCAGTATTTT,CSARATAGTTDTQYF
TRBD1,TRBV6-1,large,TRBJ1-5,TGTGCCAGCAGAGATTCGGGACAGCCATATAGCAATCAGCCCCAGCATTTT,CASRDSGQPYSNQPQHF
TRBD1,TRBV18,medium-sized,TRBJ2-5,TGTGCCAGCTCACCTGGGACAGGGGCACGGGAGACCCAGTACTTC,CASSPGTGARETQYF
NA,TRBV19,NA,TRBJ2-2,TGTGCCAGTACAAGACACCAGAACACCGGGGAGCTGTTTTTT,CASTRHQNTGELFF
TRBD1,TRBV28,NA,TRBJ2-5,TGTGCCAGCAGTCCGGGACAGGGGCAACAGACCCAGTACTTC,CASSPGQGQQTQYF
NA,TRBV12-3/TRBV12-4,medium-sized,TRBJ1-2,TGTGCCAGCAGTTTAGCCCACTTAGGGTATGGCTACACCTTC,CASSLAHLGYGYTF
NA,TRBV19,NA,TRBJ1-1,TGTGCCAGTAAAACATGGGCGGCAGGGAGAAACACTGAAGCTTTCTTT,CASKTWAAGRNTEAFF
NA,TRBV12-3/TRBV12-4,few,TRBJ2-3,TGTGCCAGCACCCGACAGGAACGGGATACGCAGTATTTT,CASTRQERDTQYF
NA,TRBV2,few,TRBJ2-2,TGTGCCAGCAGTGCGGGGGGACACCTACTCACCGGGGAGCTGTTTTTT,CASSAGGHLLTGELFF
TRBD1,TRBV6-5,medium-sized,TRBJ1-1,TGTGCCAGCAGTTCAGGGACAGGGATGAACACTGAAGCTTTCTTT,CASSSGTGMNTEAFF
TRBD1,TRBV9,NA,TRBJ1-2,TGTGCCAGCAGCGTGGACAGGGGGTTTGGCTACACCTTC,CASSVDRGFGYTF
TRBD2,TRBV11-1,medium-sized,TRBJ2-7,TGTGCCAGCAGCCCAGGACTAGCGGGGGGGCCCTACGAGCAGTACTTC,CASSPGLAGGPYEQYF